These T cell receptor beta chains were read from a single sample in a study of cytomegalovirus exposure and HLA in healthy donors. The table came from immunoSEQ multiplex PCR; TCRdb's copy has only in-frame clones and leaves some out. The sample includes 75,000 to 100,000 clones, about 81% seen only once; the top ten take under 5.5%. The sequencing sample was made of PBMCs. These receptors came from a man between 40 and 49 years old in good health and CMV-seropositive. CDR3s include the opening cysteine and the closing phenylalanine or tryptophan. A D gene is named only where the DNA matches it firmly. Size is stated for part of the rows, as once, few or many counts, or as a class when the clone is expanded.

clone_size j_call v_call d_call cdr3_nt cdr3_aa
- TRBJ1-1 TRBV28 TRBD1 TGTGCCAGCAGCCCTCAGGACAGGGGTGACACTGAAGCTTTCTTT CASSPQDRGDTEAFF
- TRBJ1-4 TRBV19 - TGTGCCAGTAGTATTTGGCACAGTGTAGATGAAAAACTGTTTTTT CASSIWHSVDEKLFF
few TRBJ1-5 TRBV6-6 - TGTGCCAGCAGTTTAGCCGAGCCCCAGCATTTT CASSLAEPQHF
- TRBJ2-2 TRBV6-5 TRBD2 TGTGCCAGCAGTCTCAGCGGGGGGGCTCCCGGGGAGCTGTTTTTT CASSLSGGAPGELFF
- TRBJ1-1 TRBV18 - TGTGCCAGCTCACCTCTGGCCGAGCGTGAAGCTTTCTTT CASSPLAEREAFF
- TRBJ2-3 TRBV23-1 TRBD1 TGCGCCAGCATGTACAGGGGGCCAGATACGCAGTATTTT CASMYRGPDTQYF
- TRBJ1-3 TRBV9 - TGTGCCAGCAGCGTAAACAACGGAGTCACCGGTGGTGGAAACACCATATATTTT CASSVNNGVTGGGNTIYF
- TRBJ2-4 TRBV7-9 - TGTGCCAGCAGCTTAGGGACGGGGGCCAAAAACATTCAGTACTTC CASSLGTGAKNIQYF
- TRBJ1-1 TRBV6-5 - TGTGCCAGCAGTTATACGGGGAACACTGAAGCTTTCTTT CASSYTGNTEAFF
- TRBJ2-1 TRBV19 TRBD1 TGTGCCAGTAGTACACGGACAGGGGGTGGCAATGAGCAGTTCTTC CASSTRTGGGNEQFF
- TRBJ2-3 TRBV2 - TGTGCCAGCAGATTTACAGGGTACAGCACAGATACGCAGTATTTT CASRFTGYSTDTQYF